The following is a T cell receptor beta chain sequence with its context. The antigen is not known. This sample was included in a study of OX40 agonist ivuxolimab in advanced cancers. Across the whole study: Under the entry rules, prior anti-PD-1, anti-PD-L1 or anti-CTLA-4 therapy was allowed, and more than 35% had some.

This table comes from immunoSEQ multiplex PCR, and its TCRdb copy is limited to in-frame clones, with some not included. The sample carries tens of thousands of clones, about 85% recorded once. Overall study findings and caveats: Blood T cells, both CD4+ and CD8+, expanded clonally by week 6 at 0.1 to 3.0 mg/kg.

Trimming shortened V by 3 bases and J by 8 bases, and 14 bases separated the two germline ends. The CDR3 length is 14 residues. Germline V gene sequence: CDR1 ENHRY, CDR2 SYGVKD. Source: CD4+ or CD8+ T cells sorted from blood, taken in a trial of the OX40 agonist ivuxolimab. The TCR comes from an adult with an advanced solid tumor such as melanoma, head and neck, liver or kidney cancer. The V and J genes are TRBV10-3 and TRBJ2-1; D unresolved. The DNA of the CDR3 is TGTGCCATCAGTGACCAGAAATCTGGGGATGAGCAGTTCTTC. It is translated as CAISDQKSGDEQFF.